This TCR beta chain was sequenced during a study of blood T cell repertoires in COVID-19. Study information: From T cells, B-cell-depleted T cells, or PBMCs came the material, which was cDNA or gDNA.

Profiling relied on immunoSEQ multiplex PCR, and the TCRdb table lists in-frame clones only, not all of them. The sample has about 250,000 clones, 85% to 90% seen once; the top ten hold roughly a sixth. Trimming took 4 bases from V and 4 from J, leaving 11 bases between them. The CDR3 sequence is 13 residues long. In germline, CDR1 is SGHRS, CDR2 YFSETQ. The source is a man in his late teens or twenties who had recovered from COVID-19. Sequencing input: PBMCs or T cells enriched from blood (not recorded which). V gene TRBV5-1 combines with J gene TRBJ1-2, with D perhaps matching TRBD1 (6 bases). As DNA, the CDR3 is TGCGCCAGCAGCCCGGACAGCCTCTATGGCTACACCTTC. This codes for CASSPDSLYGYTF.